One sample yielded the 13 T cell receptor beta chains listed below, sequenced in a study of T cell changes during pregnancy in multiple sclerosis. Profiling relied on immunoSEQ multiplex PCR, and the TCRdb table lists in-frame clones only, not all of them. Among more than 35,000 clones listed, approximately 90% were seen once. Sample: CD4+ T cells from peripheral blood mononuclear cells, taken in the second trimester of pregnancy. The receptors originated from a female donor with multiple sclerosis, enrolled in a pregnancy study.

This clone was picked up one time. The chain employs TRBV9 and TRBJ2-7; 16 nucleotides line up with TRBD2. The length of the CDR3 is 18 residues. Germline V gives CDR1 SGDLS, CDR2 YYNGEE. V shed 2 bases and J 0 bases; nucleotides not matched to a gene: 5. This CDR3 is CASSVGLAGGFSSYEQYF. The CDR3 DNA is TGTGCCAGCAGCGTGGGACTAGCGGGGGGGTTTAGCTCCTACGAGCAGTACTTC.

This clone was observed once. The chain couples TRBV7-2 to TRBJ2-7, with 9 positions matching TRBD2. The V segment lost 5 bases and the J segment 8 bases; nucleotides outside the gene matches: 16. The CDR3 is made up of 16 amino acids. CDR1 is SGHTA and CDR2 is FQGNSA in the germline V gene. CDR3 in amino acids: CASSQKGSSGGLQQYF. The CDR3 DNA reads as TGTGCCAGCAGCCAAAAGGGGAGTAGCGGGGGATTGCAGCAGTACTTC.

This chain uses TRBV7-2 with TRBJ2-1; a weak D match, TRBD2 (5 bases). The CDR3 consists of 16 residues. The V gene lost 8 bases and the J gene lost 0 bases, with 17 bases spanning the gap. The germline V gene encodes CDR1 SGHTA and CDR2 FQGNSA. The CDR3 loop is CASATPGGSSYNEQFF. The CDR3 coding sequence is TGTGCCAGCGCAACCCCCGGTGGGAGCTCCTACAATGAGCAGTTCTTC.

The gene calls are TRBV7-9 and TRBJ2-3; D is ambiguous. Trimming took 5 bases from V and 2 from J, leaving 11 bases between them. Germline V gene data show CDR1 as SEHNR and CDR2 as FQNEAQ (reference sequence). This CDR3 is 14 amino acids long. CDR3 in DNA: TGTGCCAGCAGCATTAGAGGAGACACAGATACGCAGTATTTT. This translates into CASSIRGDTDTQYF. Looking up the rest from reference TRBV7-9 and TRBJ2-3 gives the full variable domain: DTGVSQNPRHKITKRGQNVTFRCDPISEHNRLYWYRQTLGQGPEFLTYFQNEAQLEKSRLLSDRFSAERPKGSFSTLEIQRTEQGDSAMYLCASSIRGDTDTQYFGPGTRLTVL.

V is TRBV6-4 and J is TRBJ1-2; 8 positions match TRBD1. This CDR3 has 14 residues. V gave up 6 bases and J gave up 4 bases; unmatched junction bases: 7. CDR1 is MRHNA, CDR2 SNTAGT, per germline. CDR3 coding DNA: TGTGCCAGCAGCCGCGGACAGGGCAGCTATGGCTACACCTTC. Translation: CASSRGQGSYGYTF.

The chain links TRBV10-1 to TRBJ2-3; TRBD2 aligns across 8 bases. V was pared by 8 bases and J by 1 base, with 2 bases of the junction left unmatched. The CDR3 contains 13 residues. Germline assignment: CDR1 WNHNN and CDR2 SYGVQD (reference sequence). CDR3 in DNA: TGCGCCAGCGACGGGGGGGGCACAGATACGCAGTATTTT. This gives the protein CASDGGGTDTQYF.

The chain carries TRBV29-1 and TRBJ1-1; TRBD1 agrees at 7 bases. CDR3 length equals 13 residues. Per the germline V gene, CDR1 is SQVTM and CDR2 is ANQGSEA. Trimming removed 7 bases from V and 0 bases from J; junction bases left unmatched: 5. The CDR3 protein is CSAGQTLNTEAFF. The CDR3 bases are TGCAGCGCGGGACAGACTTTGAACACTGAAGCTTTCTTT.

The rearrangement joins TRBV6-4 to TRBJ1-1, with D possibly matching TRBD1 (6 bases). The V gene's germline CDR1 is MRHNA and CDR2 SNTAGT. CDR3 size: 14 residues. V was cut by 6 bases and J by 1 base, with 12 bases left in between. CDR3 in DNA: TGTGCCAGCAGGCGGGGGGCTTCGAACACTGAAGCTTTCTTT. Protein: CASRRGASNTEAFF.

The chain has TRBV19 and TRBJ2-3; TRBD2 agrees at 12 bases. The trim removed 4 bases at V and 6 bases at J, leaving 8 bases unmatched. The CDR3 consists of 16 residues. Germline V lookup: CDR1 LNHDA, CDR2 SQIVND (reference sequence). The CDR3: CASSTILAGGRDTQYF. DNA for the CDR3: TGTGCCAGTAGTACGATTCTAGCGGGGGGGCGTGATACGCAGTATTTT.

The V gene is TRBV5-1, the J gene TRBJ1-1; no firm D call. Germline CDR1 is SGHRS and CDR2 is YFSETQ. The CDR3 spans 14 residues. V was clipped by 0 bases and J by 8 bases, with 14 bases between them. The CDR3 here is CASSLASRRREAFF. In nucleotides, the CDR3 is TGCGCCAGCAGCTTGGCCTCGCGGCGGCGCGAAGCTTTCTTT. Together with reference TRBV5-1 and TRBJ1-1, the CDR3 gives the full variable domain: KAGVTQTPRYLIKTRGQQVTLSCSPISGHRSVSWYQQTPGQGLQFLFEYFSETQRNKGNFPGRFSGRQFSNSRSEMNVSTLELGDSALYLCASSLASRRREAFFGQGTRLTVV.

V is TRBV7-2 and J is TRBJ1-2; D gene uncertain. Trimming took off 2 bases at V and 2 bases at J, with 12 bases between the two ends. Germline CDR1 is SGHTA and CDR2 is FQGNSA. This CDR3 is built from 15 residues. The CDR3 region is CASSLIRRSNYGYTF. In nucleotides, the CDR3 is TGTGCCAGCAGCTTAATCCGCAGGTCGAACTATGGCTACACCTTC. The variable domain in full, completed from reference TRBV7-2 and TRBJ1-2, reads GAGVSQSPSNKVTEKGKDVELRCDPISGHTALYWYRQSLGQGLEFLIYFQGNSAPDKSGLPSDRFSAERTGGSVSTLTIQRTQQEDSAVYLCASSLIRRSNYGYTFGSGTRLTVV.

V is TRBV30 and J is TRBJ2-3; D is ambiguous. V dropped 3 bases and J dropped 2 bases, with 15 bases sitting between them. The CDR3 has 15 amino acids. Germline CDR1 and CDR2: GTSNPN and SVGIG (reference sequence). The CDR3 is CAWRRPFRLTDTQYF. The DNA of the CDR3 is TGTGCCTGGAGAAGGCCTTTTAGACTCACAGATACGCAGTATTTT.

The J gene is TRBJ2-3, the V gene TRBV2; 8 bases match TRBD1. The CDR3 extends over 12 amino acids. The V and J ends lost 8 bases and 8 bases, in that order; junction bases with no gene match: 6. CDR1 is SNHLY, CDR2 FYNNEI, per germline. In DNA, the CDR3 is TGTGCCAGCGGAGGGACAGGTGGTACGCAGTATTTT. Protein: CASGGTGGTQYF.